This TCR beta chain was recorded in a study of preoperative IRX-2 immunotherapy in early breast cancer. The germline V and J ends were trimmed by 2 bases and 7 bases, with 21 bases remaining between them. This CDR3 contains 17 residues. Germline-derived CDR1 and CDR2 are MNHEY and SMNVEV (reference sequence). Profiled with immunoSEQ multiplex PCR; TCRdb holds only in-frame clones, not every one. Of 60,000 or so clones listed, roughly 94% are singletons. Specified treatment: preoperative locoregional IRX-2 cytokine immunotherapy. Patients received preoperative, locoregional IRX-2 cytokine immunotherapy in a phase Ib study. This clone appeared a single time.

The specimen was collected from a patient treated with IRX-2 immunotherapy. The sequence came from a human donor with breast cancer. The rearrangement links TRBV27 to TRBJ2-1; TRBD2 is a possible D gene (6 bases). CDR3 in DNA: TGTGCCAGCAGTTTAATAGCGCTCAGGAGGGGTTGGAATGAGCAGTTCTTC. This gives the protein CASSLIALRRGWNEQFF.